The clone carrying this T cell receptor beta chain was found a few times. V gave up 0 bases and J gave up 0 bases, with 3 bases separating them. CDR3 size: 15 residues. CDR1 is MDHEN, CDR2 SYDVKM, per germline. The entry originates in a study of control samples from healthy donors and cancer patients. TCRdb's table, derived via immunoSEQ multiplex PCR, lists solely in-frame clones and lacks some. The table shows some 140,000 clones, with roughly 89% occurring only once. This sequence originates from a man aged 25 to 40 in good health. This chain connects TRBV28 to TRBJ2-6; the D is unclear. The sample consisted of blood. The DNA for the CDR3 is TGTGCCAGCAGTTTATGGGTCTCTGGGGCCAACGTCCTGACTTTC. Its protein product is CASSLWVSGANVLTF.